This entry lists 25 T cell receptor beta chains sequenced from one sample in a study of blood T cell repertoires in COVID-19. Here immunoSEQ multiplex PCR was the method, and the copy in TCRdb shows in-frame clones only, minus some. Here the sample spans roughly 310,000 clones, 85% to 90% being singletons. Source material: peripheral blood. These receptors were obtained from a woman aged 25 to 39 with COVID-19, enrolled during active disease.

The genes are TRBV9 and TRBJ2-7; D is perhaps TRBD2 (5 bases). The CDR3 runs 13 residues. Germline V gives CDR1 SGDLS, CDR2 YYNGEE. Trimming shortened V by 3 bases and J by 0 bases, and 7 bases separated the two germline ends. CDR3 sequence (DNA): TGTGCCAGCAGCGGCGGGTTCTCCTACGAGCAGTACTTC. Translation gives CASSGGFSYEQYF.

This clone came up a few times. This chain joins TRBV30 and TRBJ1-6, with TRBD1 as a possible D gene (6 bases). V was pared by 2 bases and J by 7 bases, with 12 bases between. The CDR3 contains 14 residues. CDR1 GTSNPN and CDR2 SVGIG come from the germline V gene (reference sequence). The CDR3 loop reads CAWSPDSDNSPLHF. DNA of the CDR3: TGTGCCTGGAGTCCGGACAGTGACAATTCACCCCTCCACTTT.

This rearrangement joins TRBV7-9 to TRBJ2-1, with a tentative D call TRBD1 (6 bases). V was clipped by 3 bases and J by 7 bases, with 16 bases between them. The CDR3 spans 15 residues. Germline CDR1 reads SEHNR; CDR2 reads FQNEAQ (reference sequence). CDR3 protein: CASSLSPGHLNEQFF. The CDR3, as DNA: TGTGCCAGCAGCTTGTCTCCGGGACACCTGAATGAGCAGTTCTTC.

The V gene is TRBV6-1, the J gene TRBJ2-1; TRBD1 agrees at 8 bases. This CDR3 has 16 amino acids. Germline lookup yields CDR1 MNHNS and CDR2 SASEGT. The trim removed 1 base at V and 4 bases at J, leaving 6 bases unmatched. This chain's CDR3 is CASSEEVQGVYNEQFF. The CDR3 DNA reads TGTGCCAGCAGTGAAGAGGTACAGGGGGTTTACAATGAGCAGTTCTTC.

The chain uses TRBV2 and TRBJ1-1, with unresolved D. This CDR3 is built from 13 residues. V lost 2 bases to trimming and J lost 6 bases, with 10 bases between them. Germline V gives CDR1 SNHLY, CDR2 FYNNEI. The CDR3 bases are TGTGCCAGCAGTGAAATACCGAGCTCTGAAGCTTTCTTT. Translation: CASSEIPSSEAFF.

The chain recombines TRBV15 with TRBJ2-1, with D maybe TRBD2 (6 bases). Deletions cut 0 bases from V and 6 bases from J, with 9 bases between. This CDR3 spans 14 amino acids. The V gene's germline CDR1 is LNHNV and CDR2 YYDKDF (reference sequence). The CDR3 loop reads CATSREGRFNEQFF. The CDR3 DNA reads as TGTGCCACCAGCAGAGAGGGGAGGTTCAATGAGCAGTTCTTC.

The V gene is TRBV30, the J gene TRBJ1-6; unclear D gene. V was trimmed by 3 bases and J by 0 bases, leaving 9 bases between them. CDR3 length: 15 residues. CDR1 is GTSNPN, CDR2 SVGIG, per germline (reference sequence). The DNA of the CDR3 is TGTGCCTGGAGACCCCGGAGCTCCTATAATTCACCCCTCCACTTT. It translates to CAWRPRSSYNSPLHF.

A remark on this clone: Within the sample, other DNA sequences also encode this same CDR3. V is TRBV27 and J is TRBJ1-5; D gene unclear. The CDR3 length is 12 residues. Germline V lookup: CDR1 MNHEY, CDR2 SMNVEV (reference sequence). Trimming left V 4 bases short and J 3 bases short, with 4 bases between. CDR3 coding DNA: TGTGCCAGCAGTTCCCTCAATCAGCCCCAGCATTTT. Its translation: CASSSLNQPQHF.

The J gene is TRBJ2-7, the V gene TRBV5-1; D unclear. The CDR3 extends over 11 amino acids. The germline CDR1 and CDR2 sequences are SGHRS and YFSETQ. V shed 0 bases and J shed 12 bases, with 10 bases lying between them. In nucleotides, the CDR3 is TGCGCCAGCAGCTTGGGGCCTGACTTGTACTTC. It codes for CASSLGPDLYF.

J is TRBJ1-1 and V is TRBV5-8; no reliable D call. This CDR3 contains 16 residues. The germline V gene encodes CDR1 SGHTS and CDR2 YDEGEE. The V and J ends lost 1 base and 0 bases respectively, with 13 bases between them. This chain's CDR3 is CASSLSGYTLNTEAFF. The CDR3 DNA reads as TGTGCCAGCAGCTTGTCGGGTTACACCTTGAACACTGAAGCTTTCTTT.

About this clone: Additional DNA sequences in this sample encode the identical CDR3. The gene calls are TRBV11-3 and TRBJ2-7, with 9 bases matching TRBD1. Germline-derived CDR1 and CDR2 are SGHNT and YENEEA. CDR3 size: 15 residues. With 5 bases clipped from V and 1 base from J, the junction kept 6 bases outside the gene matches. The CDR3 bases are TGTGCCAGCAGCCTCGGGACAGGGTCATCCTACGAGCAGTACTTC. Translation: CASSLGTGSSYEQYF.

The CDR3 DNA follows: TGTGCCAGCAGTGGACAGAACACCGGGGAGCTGTTTTTT. It encodes CASSGQNTGELFF. This chain connects TRBV6-4 to TRBJ2-2, with unresolved D. V lost 4 bases and J lost 1, with 4 bases in between. CDR3 size: 13 residues. Germline V gene lookup returns CDR1 MRHNA and CDR2 SNTAGT.

V gene TRBV6-2 or TRBV6-3 combines with J gene TRBJ2-2, with a tentative D call TRBD2 (6 bases). V was clipped by 6 bases and J by 5 bases, with 13 bases between them. The CDR3 consists of 14 residues. Germline CDR1 is MNHEY and CDR2 is SVGEGT. CDR3 protein: CASSPTRETGELFF. The DNA of the CDR3 is TGTGCCAGCAGCCCGACTAGGGAGACCGGGGAGCTGTTTTTT.

The chain couples TRBV10-2 to TRBJ1-2; perhaps TRBD1 as D (6 bases). V was shortened by 2 bases and J by 6 bases, with 13 bases between the two germline ends. This CDR3 is 14 amino acids long. Germline V CDR1 and CDR2: WSHSY, SAAADI. In nucleotides, the CDR3 is TGCGCCAGCAGTGAGACTGACAGGTTTGATGGCTACACCTTC. It encodes CASSETDRFDGYTF.

V gene TRBV3-1 (or the pseudogene TRBV3-2) combines with J gene TRBJ2-5; TRBD1 is a possible D gene (6 bases). V was trimmed by 5 bases and J by 2 bases, leaving 12 bases between them. The CDR3 spans 14 residues. Per germline, CDR1 LGHDT and CDR2 YNNKEL (reference sequence). CDR3 amino acids: CASSTRTVQETQYF. The DNA of the CDR3 is TGTGCCAGCAGCACGCGGACAGTACAAGAGACCCAGTACTTC.

The genes are TRBV28 and TRBJ1-6; 8 nucleotides line up with TRBD1. Losses at the gene ends were 5 bases for V and 0 bases for J; bases not matched to a gene: 9. Germline V gene lookup returns CDR1 MDHEN and CDR2 SYDVKM. This CDR3 comprises 18 residues. The CDR3 spells CASSIRQGTSSYNSPLHF. The DNA of the CDR3 is TGTGCCAGCAGTATTCGACAGGGGACCAGCTCCTATAATTCACCCCTCCACTTT.

This chain uses TRBV7-2 with TRBJ1-5; 9 bases match TRBD1. The CDR3 loop spans 14 amino acids. Germline V gene sequence: CDR1 SGHTA, CDR2 FQGNSA. V lost 4 bases, J lost 6 bases, and 4 bases stayed unmatched. CDR3 coding DNA: TGTGCCAGCAGCTCGGGACAGGGTGGTCAGCCCCAGCATTTT. Translation: CASSSGQGGQPQHF. Filled out from reference TRBV7-2 and TRBJ1-5, the complete variable domain reads GAGVSQSPSNKVTEKGKDVELRCDPISGHTALYWYRQSLGQGLEFLIYFQGNSAPDKSGLPSDRFSAERTGGSVSTLTIQRTQQEDSAVYLCASSSGQGGQPQHFGDGTRLSIL.

V gene TRBV15 combines with J gene TRBJ2-3, with 11 bases matching TRBD2. V gave up 8 bases and J gave up 5 bases; unmatched junction bases: 9. Per germline, CDR1 LNHNV and CDR2 YYDKDF (reference sequence). The CDR3 totals 15 residues. CDR3 in DNA: TGTGCCACCGCCACACCTAGCGGGAGGATAGATACGCAGTATTTT. Its protein product is CATATPSGRIDTQYF.

The chain is built from TRBV14 and TRBJ1-2, with 8 bases identical to TRBD1. The ends lost 0 bases at V and 1 base at J; junction bases unmatched: 13. CDR3 size: 19 residues. Germline lookup yields CDR1 SGHDN and CDR2 FVKESK. The CDR3 loop reads CASSQEWTGNPFINYGYTF. In DNA, the CDR3 is TGTGCCAGCAGCCAAGAGTGGACAGGGAACCCATTTATTAACTATGGCTACACCTTC.

V is TRBV29-1 and J is TRBJ2-1, with D possibly being TRBD1 (5 bases). CDR3 length: 14 residues. Per the germline V gene, CDR1 is SQVTM and CDR2 is ANQGSEA. The germline V and J ends were trimmed by 6 bases and 2 bases, with 14 bases remaining between them. The CDR3 is CSVSVQGTYNEQFF. The CDR3 DNA sequence: TGCAGCGTCTCGGTGCAGGGAACCTACAATGAGCAGTTCTTC.

The chain joins TRBV2 to TRBJ2-2; D unresolved. CDR1 is SNHLY and CDR2 is FYNNEI in the germline V gene. V lost 0 bases to trimming and J lost 5 bases, with 4 bases between them. This CDR3 is built from 13 residues. CDR3 coding DNA: TGTGCCAGCAGTGAAGCCCGGACCGGGGAGCTGTTTTTT. Amino acids: CASSEARTGELFF.

Here the CDR3 reads CAWSRDFNYGYTF. In nucleotides, the CDR3 is TGTGCCTGGAGTAGGGACTTTAACTATGGCTACACCTTC. This chain links TRBV30 with TRBJ1-2; tentative D call: TRBD1 (5 bases). CDR3 length: 13 residues. V lost 2 bases to trimming and J lost 1 base, with 8 bases between them. Per germline, CDR1 GTSNPN and CDR2 SVGIG (reference sequence).

The chain joins TRBV29-1 to TRBJ1-3; perhaps TRBD1 as D (5 bases). This CDR3 contains 15 residues. V was pared by 0 bases and J by 2 bases, with 11 bases between. The V gene's germline CDR1 is SQVTM and CDR2 ANQGSEA. For the CDR3, the DNA is TGCAGCGTTGAAGAAGGGGCCGGCCCTGGAAACACCATATATTTT. It specifies CSVEEGAGPGNTIYF.

The chain links TRBV5-6 to TRBJ2-7; 12 bases align to TRBD2. Germline V CDR1 and CDR2: SGHDT, YYEEEE. The CDR3 is made up of 15 amino acids. Unmatched junction bases numbered 4, after V lost 4 bases and J lost 2 bases. The CDR3 spells CASSRLAGEPYEQYF. CDR3 nucleotides: TGTGCCAGCAGCCGACTAGCGGGAGAGCCCTACGAGCAGTACTTC.

The V and J genes are TRBV10-3 and TRBJ2-1; 13 nucleotides match TRBD2. Germline V CDR1 and CDR2: ENHRY, SYGVKD. The junction had 6 bases not matched to a gene; V was cut back by 1 base and J by 9 bases. This CDR3 is 16 amino acids long. The DNA of the CDR3 is TGTGCCATCAGTGAGTGGGGGACTAGCGGGACCCCTGAGCAGTTCTTC. This encodes CAISEWGTSGTPEQFF.